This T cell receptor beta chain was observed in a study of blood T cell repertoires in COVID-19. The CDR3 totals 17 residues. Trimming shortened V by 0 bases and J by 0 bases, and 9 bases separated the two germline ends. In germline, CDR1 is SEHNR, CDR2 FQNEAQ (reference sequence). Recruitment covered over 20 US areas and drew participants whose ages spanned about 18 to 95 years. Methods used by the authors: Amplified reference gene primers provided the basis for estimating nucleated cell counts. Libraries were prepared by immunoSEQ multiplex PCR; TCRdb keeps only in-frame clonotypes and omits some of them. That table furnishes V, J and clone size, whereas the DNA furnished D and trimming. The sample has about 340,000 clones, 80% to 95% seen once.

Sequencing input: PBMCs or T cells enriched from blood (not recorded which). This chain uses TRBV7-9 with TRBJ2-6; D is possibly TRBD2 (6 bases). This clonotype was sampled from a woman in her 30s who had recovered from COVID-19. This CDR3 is CASSLARGSSGANVLTF. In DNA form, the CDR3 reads TGTGCCAGCAGCTTAGCACGGGGGAGCTCTGGGGCCAACGTCCTGACTTTC.